This T cell receptor (beta chain) was profiled in a study of cytomegalovirus exposure and HLA in healthy donors. Whole-study context: Previous work identified 120 million or so unique TCR beta sequences from around 200 million T cells. Study conclusions and caveats: In vitro experiments confirmed that three CMV-associated chains were specific for CMV antigens. CMV serostatus was the only recorded immune exposure for donors. Later analysis suggested links between common viral pathogens and several top significant clusters.

Of note for this clone: Its specificity is not known. Compared with germline, one end of the junction differs, possibly owing to a read error.

This CDR3 is 18 amino acids long. From germline, CDR1 is SEHNR and CDR2 FQNEAQ (reference sequence). Researchers ran the PCR with 60 Vbeta and 13 Jbeta primers. Assay used: immunoSEQ multiplex PCR; TCRdb lists only in-frame clones, some missing. The sample has 55,000 to 70,000 clones. The receptor comes from a female donor in good health and CMV-seropositive. The chain combines TRBV7-9 with TRBJ2-3; 8 bases map to TRBD1. The sample was PBMCs. The DNA for the CDR3 is TGTGCCAGCAGCTCGAGATCTGGACAGGGAGTGATCACAGATAAGCAGTATTTT. Translating gives CASSSRSGQGVITDKQYF. Drawing the rest from reference TRBV7-9 and TRBJ2-3, the complete variable domain is DTGVSQNPRHKITKRGQNVTFRCDPISEHNRLYWYRQTLGQGPEFLTYFQNEAQLEKSRLLSDRFSAERPKGSFSTLEIQRTEQGDSAMYLCASSSRSGQGVITDKQYFGPGTRLTVL.